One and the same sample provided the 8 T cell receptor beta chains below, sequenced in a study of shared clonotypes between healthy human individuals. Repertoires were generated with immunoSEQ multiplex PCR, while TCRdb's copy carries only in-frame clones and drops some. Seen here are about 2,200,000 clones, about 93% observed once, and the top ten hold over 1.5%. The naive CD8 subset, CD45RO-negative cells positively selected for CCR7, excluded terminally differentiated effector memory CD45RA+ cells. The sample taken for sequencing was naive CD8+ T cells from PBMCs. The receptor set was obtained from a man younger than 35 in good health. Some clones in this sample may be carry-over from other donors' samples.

CDR3: CASSSLPDGYTF. In DNA form, the CDR3 reads TGTGCCAGCAGTTCTCTGCCGGATGGCTACACCTTC. The chain has TRBV28 and TRBJ1-2; D not resolved. The CDR3 covers 12 residues. Between the trimmed V and J ends, which lost 4 bases and 6 bases, there was a span of 9 bases. Germline loops: CDR1 MDHEN, CDR2 SYDVKM.

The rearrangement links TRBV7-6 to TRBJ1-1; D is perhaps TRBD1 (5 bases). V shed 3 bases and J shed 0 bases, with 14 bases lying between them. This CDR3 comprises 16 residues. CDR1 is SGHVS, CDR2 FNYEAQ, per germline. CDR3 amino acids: CASSFRQPTMNTEAFF. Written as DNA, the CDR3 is TGTGCCAGCAGCTTCCGACAGCCTACCATGAACACTGAAGCTTTCTTT.

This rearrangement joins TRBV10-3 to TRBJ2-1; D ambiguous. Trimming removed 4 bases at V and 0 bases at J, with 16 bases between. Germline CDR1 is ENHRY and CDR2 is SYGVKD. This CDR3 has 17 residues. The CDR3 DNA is TGTGCCATCAGTGGGGCGGTACGACCCGACTCCTACAATGAGCAGTTCTTC. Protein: CAISGAVRPDSYNEQFF.

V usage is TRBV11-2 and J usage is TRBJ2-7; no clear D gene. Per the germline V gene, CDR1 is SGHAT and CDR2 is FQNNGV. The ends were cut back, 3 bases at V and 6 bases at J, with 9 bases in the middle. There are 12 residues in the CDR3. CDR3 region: CASSLTAGEQYF. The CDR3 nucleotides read TGTGCCAGCAGCTTGACGGCCGGCGAGCAGTACTTC.

DNA for the CDR3: TGTGCCAGCAGTCCCTCCTCGGGAGGCTACGAGCAGTACTTC. Its translation is CASSPSSGGYEQYF. V gene TRBV27 combines with J gene TRBJ2-7, with 7 bases matching TRBD2. CDR3 length equals 14 residues. CDR1 MNHEY and CDR2 SMNVEV come from the germline V gene (reference sequence). J lost 3 bases, V lost 5 bases, and 7 bases had no gene match.

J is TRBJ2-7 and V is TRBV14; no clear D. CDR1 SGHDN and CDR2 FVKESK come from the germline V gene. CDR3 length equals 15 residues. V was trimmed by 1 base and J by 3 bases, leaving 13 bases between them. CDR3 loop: CASSQVLTVFYEQYF. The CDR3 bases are TGTGCCAGCAGCCAAGTGTTAACAGTATTCTACGAGCAGTACTTC.

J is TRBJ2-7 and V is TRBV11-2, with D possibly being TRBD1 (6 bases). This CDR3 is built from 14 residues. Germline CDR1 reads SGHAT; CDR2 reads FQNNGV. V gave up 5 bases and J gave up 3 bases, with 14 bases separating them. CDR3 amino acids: CASSPETGHYEQYF. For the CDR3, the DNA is TGTGCCAGCAGCCCCGAAACGGGACACTACGAGCAGTACTTC.

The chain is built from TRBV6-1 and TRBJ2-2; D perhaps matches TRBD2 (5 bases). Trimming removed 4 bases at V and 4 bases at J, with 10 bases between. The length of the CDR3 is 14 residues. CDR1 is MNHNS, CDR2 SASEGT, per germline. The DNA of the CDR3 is TGTGCCAGCAGTGTACGGGAACCCACCGGGGAGCTGTTTTTT. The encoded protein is CASSVREPTGELFF.